This TCR beta chain was identified during a study of human versus mouse CDR3 diversity and MHC coevolution. V was trimmed by 1 base and J by 4 bases, leaving 13 bases between them. The CDR3 loop spans 15 amino acids. Germline V lookup: CDR1 SGDLS, CDR2 YYNGEE. Method: immunoSEQ multiplex PCR; TCRdb's copy keeps in-frame clones and lacks some. The table lists tens of thousands of clones, about 93% of them singletons, with under 20% in the top ten. The V gene is TRBV9, the J gene TRBJ2-3; unclear D gene. The sequenced material came from naive CD4+ T cells from blood. The sample's subset: CD45RO-negative CD62L-positive naive CD4 T cells. This clonotype originated in a person aged 55 to 70 in good health. The CDR3 DNA follows: TGTGCCAGCAGCGTATCCTCCAGGTTCCCAGATACGCAGTATTTT. This encodes CASSVSSRFPDTQYF.